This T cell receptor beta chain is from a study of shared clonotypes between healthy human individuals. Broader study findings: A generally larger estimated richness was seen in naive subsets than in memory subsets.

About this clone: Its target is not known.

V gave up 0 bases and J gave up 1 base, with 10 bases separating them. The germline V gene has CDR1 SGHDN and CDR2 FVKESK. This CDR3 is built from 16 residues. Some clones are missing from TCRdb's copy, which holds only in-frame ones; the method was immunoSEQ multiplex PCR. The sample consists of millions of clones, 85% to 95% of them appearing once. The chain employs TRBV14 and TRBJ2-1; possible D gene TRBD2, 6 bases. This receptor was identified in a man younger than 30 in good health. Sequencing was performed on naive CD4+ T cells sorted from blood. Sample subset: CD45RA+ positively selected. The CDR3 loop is CASSQERLGSYNEQFF. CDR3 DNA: TGTGCCAGCAGCCAAGAGAGACTAGGGTCCTACAATGAGCAGTTCTTC.